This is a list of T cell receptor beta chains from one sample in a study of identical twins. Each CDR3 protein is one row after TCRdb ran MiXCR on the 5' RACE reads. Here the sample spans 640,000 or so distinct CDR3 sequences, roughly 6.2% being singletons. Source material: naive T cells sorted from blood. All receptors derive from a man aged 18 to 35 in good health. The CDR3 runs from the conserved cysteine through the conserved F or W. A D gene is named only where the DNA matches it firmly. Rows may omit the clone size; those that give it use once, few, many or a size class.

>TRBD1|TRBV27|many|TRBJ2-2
CASNFGTANTGELFF
TGTGCCAGCAACTTCGGGACAGCGAACACCGGGGAGCTGTTTTTT
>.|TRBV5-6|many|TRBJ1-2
CASSRPGTDYGYTF
TGTGCCAGCAGCCGACCCGGGACGGACTATGGCTACACCTTC
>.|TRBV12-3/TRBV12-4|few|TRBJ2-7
CASSSGYYEQYF
TGTGCCAGCAGCTCAGGATACTACGAGCAGTACTTC
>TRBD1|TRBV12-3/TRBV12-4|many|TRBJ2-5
CASSYRGTETQYF
TGTGCCAGCAGTTACAGGGGAACTGAGACCCAGTACTTC
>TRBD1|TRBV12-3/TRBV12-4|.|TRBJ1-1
CAGLGTANTEAFF
TGTGCCGGTTTGGGGACAGCGAACACTGAAGCTTTCTTT
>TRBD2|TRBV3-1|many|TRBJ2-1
CASSQETRESEQFF
TGTGCCAGCAGCCAAGAAACGCGGGAGAGTGAGCAGTTCTTC
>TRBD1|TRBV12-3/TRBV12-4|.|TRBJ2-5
CASSPGQGRSETQYF
TGTGCCAGCAGTCCCGGACAGGGGAGGTCAGAGACCCAGTACTTC
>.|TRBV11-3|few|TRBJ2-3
CASSSLGGRVADTQYF
TGTGCCAGCAGCAGCCTAGGCGGACGCGTGGCAGATACGCAGTATTTT
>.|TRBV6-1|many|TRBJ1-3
CATQSGVGNTIYF
TGTGCCACACAATCGGGCGTCGGAAACACCATATATTTT
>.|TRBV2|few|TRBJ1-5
CASRAGIHQPQHF
TGTGCCAGCAGGGCCGGGATCCATCAGCCCCAGCATTTT
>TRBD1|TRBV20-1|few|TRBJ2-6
CSAWGQGESGANVLTF
TGCAGTGCGTGGGGACAGGGGGAATCCGGGGCCAACGTCCTGACTTTC
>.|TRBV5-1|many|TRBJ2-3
CASSLAIPGDTQYF
TGCGCCAGCAGCTTGGCCATCCCGGGAGATACGCAGTATTTT
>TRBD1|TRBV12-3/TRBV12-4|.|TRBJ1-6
CASSPEVQGINSPLHF
TGTGCCAGCAGCCCAGAGGTACAGGGGATTAATTCACCCCTCCACTTT
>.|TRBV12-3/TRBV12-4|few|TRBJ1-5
CASSPRGRYSNQPQHF
TGTGCCAGCAGTCCTAGGGGCAGATATAGCAATCAGCCCCAGCATTTT
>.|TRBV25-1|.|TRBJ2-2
CASGRTVNTGELFF
TGTGCCAGCGGGAGGACAGTGAACACCGGGGAGCTGTTTTTT
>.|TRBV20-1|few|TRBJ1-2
CSASPSRTPAGYTF
TGCAGTGCTAGCCCCAGCCGAACCCCCGCTGGCTACACCTTC
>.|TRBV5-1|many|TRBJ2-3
CASSGQQGEVTDTQYF
TGCGCCAGCAGCGGCCAACAAGGGGAGGTGACAGATACGCAGTATTTT
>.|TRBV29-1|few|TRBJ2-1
CSASLSGAYNEQFF
TGCAGCGCCTCCCTTAGCGGAGCCTACAATGAGCAGTTCTTC
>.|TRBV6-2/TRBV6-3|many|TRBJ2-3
CASSSDRDTDTQYF
TGTGCCAGCAGTTCGGACCGGGACACAGATACGCAGTATTTT
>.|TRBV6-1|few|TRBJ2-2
CASNAGPRIGELFF
TGTGCCAGCAATGCGGGACCCCGTATCGGGGAGCTGTTTTTT
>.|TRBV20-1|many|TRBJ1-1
CSAPDNGGTDHTEAFF
TGCAGTGCTCCCGATAATGGAGGCACAGATCACACTGAAGCTTTCTTT
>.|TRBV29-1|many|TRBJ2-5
CSVGLRTEQETQYF
TGCAGCGTAGGACTCAGGACGGAACAAGAGACCCAGTACTTC
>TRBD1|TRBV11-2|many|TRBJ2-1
CASREDRGPYNEQFF
TGTGCCAGCAGGGAAGACAGGGGCCCCTACAATGAGCAGTTCTTC
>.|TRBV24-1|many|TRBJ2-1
CATSARGAGPYNEQFF
TGTGCCACCAGTGCCCGCGGGGCGGGACCCTACAATGAGCAGTTCTTC
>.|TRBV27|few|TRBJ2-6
CASNPDRSSGANVLTF
TGTGCCAGCAATCCCGACAGATCCTCTGGGGCCAACGTCCTGACTTTC
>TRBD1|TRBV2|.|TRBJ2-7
CASRERQGNTYEQYF
TGTGCCAGCAGGGAACGACAGGGGAATACCTACGAGCAGTACTTC
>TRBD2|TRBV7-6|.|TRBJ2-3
CASSSTLAARDTQYF
TGTGCCAGCAGCTCCACACTAGCGGCCAGGGATACGCAGTATTTT
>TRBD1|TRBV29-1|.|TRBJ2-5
CSATPGTEYQETQYF
TGCAGCGCAACCCCCGGGACAGAGTACCAAGAGACCCAGTACTTC
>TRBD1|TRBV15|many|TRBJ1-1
CATSGDRMNTEAFF
TGTGCCACCAGCGGGGACAGGATGAACACTGAAGCTTTCTTT
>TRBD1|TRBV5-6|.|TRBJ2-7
CASSAETGYASAEQYF
TGTGCCAGCAGCGCAGAGACAGGGTATGCCTCTGCCGAGCAGTACTTC
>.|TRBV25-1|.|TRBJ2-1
CASRESVGEQFF
TGTGCCAGCAGGGAGTCGGTTGGTGAGCAGTTCTTC
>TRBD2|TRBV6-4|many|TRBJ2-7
CASSVGAGYEQYF
TGTGCCAGCAGTGTTGGAGCGGGATACGAGCAGTACTTC
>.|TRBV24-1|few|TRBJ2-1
CATREGGDNEQFF
TGTGCCACCAGGGAGGGCGGAGACAATGAGCAGTTCTTC
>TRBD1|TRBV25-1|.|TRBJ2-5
CASSEPQQGYLETQYF
TGTGCCAGCAGTGAGCCACAACAGGGGTATTTGGAGACCCAGTACTTC
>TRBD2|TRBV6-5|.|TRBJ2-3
CASSSIRGRWADTQYF
TGTGCCAGCAGTTCGATCCGCGGGAGGTGGGCAGATACGCAGTATTTT
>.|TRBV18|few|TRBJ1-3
CASSPDGNTIYF
TGTGCCAGCTCACCTGACGGAAACACCATATATTTT
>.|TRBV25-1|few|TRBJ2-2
CASSELGAGTGELFF
TGTGCCAGCAGTGAACTGGGGGCCGGCACCGGGGAGCTGTTTTTT
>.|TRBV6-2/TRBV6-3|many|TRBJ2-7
CASSYGFYEQYF
TGTGCCAGCAGTTACGGGTTCTACGAGCAGTACTTC
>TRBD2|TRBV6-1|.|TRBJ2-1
CASSILAGPHNEQFF
TGTGCCAGCAGCATACTAGCGGGACCTCACAATGAGCAGTTCTTC
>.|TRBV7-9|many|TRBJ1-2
CASSFGDF
TGTGCCAGCAGCTTTGGGGACTTC
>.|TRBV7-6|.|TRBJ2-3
CASSLEGGRGITDTQYF
TGTGCCAGCAGCTTAGAGGGCGGCAGGGGAATCACAGATACGCAGTATTTT
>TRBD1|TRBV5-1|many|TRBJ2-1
CASSFGDRINEQFF
TGCGCCAGCAGCTTTGGGGACAGAATCAATGAGCAGTTCTTC
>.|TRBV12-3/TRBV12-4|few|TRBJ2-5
CASSLAVGTQYF
TGTGCCAGCAGTTTAGCGGTGGGAACCCAGTACTTC